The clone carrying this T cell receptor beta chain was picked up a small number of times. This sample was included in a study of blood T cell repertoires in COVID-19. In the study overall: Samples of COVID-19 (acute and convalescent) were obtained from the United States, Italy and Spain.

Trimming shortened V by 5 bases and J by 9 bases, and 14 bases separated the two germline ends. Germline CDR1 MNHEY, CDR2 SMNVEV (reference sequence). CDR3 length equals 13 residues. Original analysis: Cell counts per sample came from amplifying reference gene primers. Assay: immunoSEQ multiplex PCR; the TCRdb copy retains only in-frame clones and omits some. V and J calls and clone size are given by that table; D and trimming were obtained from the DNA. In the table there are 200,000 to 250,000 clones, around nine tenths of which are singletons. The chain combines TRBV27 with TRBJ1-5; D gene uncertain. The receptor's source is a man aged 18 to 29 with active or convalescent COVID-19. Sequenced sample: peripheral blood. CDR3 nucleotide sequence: TGTGCCAGCAGTCCCTCAGTCAGTGGGCCCCAGCATTTT. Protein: CASSPSVSGPQHF.